The rows below give T cell receptor beta chains drawn from one sample of a study of shared clonotypes between healthy human individuals. Only in-frame clones appear in the TCRdb table, and some are missing; sequencing was by immunoSEQ multiplex PCR. The sample holds around 940,000 clones; around 80% are singletons and the top ten take over 1.3%. The sample comprised memory CD4+ T cells sorted from blood. These receptors all stem from a man aged 18 to 30 in good health. CDR3s leave out the opening cysteine and the closing phenylalanine or tryptophan.

J | V | CDR3
TRBJ2-3 | TRBV27 | ASSPQAGGATDTQY
TRBJ2-7 | TRBV28 | ASTLAGEGYEQY
TRBJ2-7 | TRBV6-5 | ASSIGQGWYEQY
TRBJ2-4 | TRBV5-1 | ASSTGADKNIQY
TRBJ2-7 | TRBV7-9 | ASSLRRDRGYEQY
TRBJ1-6 | TRBV28 | ASSSGQGNNSPLH
TRBJ2-1 | TRBV5-1 | ASSRDEAGYYNEQF
TRBJ1-2 | TRBV28 | ASRMTGYWGYT
TRBJ2-2 | TRBV2 | ASTSTGANTGELF
TRBJ2-1 | TRBV6-1 | AIRRGFNEQF
TRBJ2-3 | TRBV30 | AWRDRGGTDTQY
TRBJ1-2 | TRBV6-5 | ASSYGDRALGYT
TRBJ1-5 | TRBV12-1 | ASSFSGGQPQH
TRBJ2-3 | TRBV30 | AWSLGGSTDTQY
TRBJ2-5 | TRBV7-2 | ASSLRGAETQY
TRBJ2-2 | TRBV9 | ASGLPSNTGELF
TRBJ2-2 | TRBV19 | ASSLIGVDTGELF
TRBJ1-2 | TRBV28 | ASSLGAGYGYT
TRBJ1-2 | TRBV28 | ASSLRANYGYT
TRBJ1-1 | TRBV6-1 | ASRETGLAF
TRBJ2-3 | TRBV28 | ASSRRGGTDTQY
TRBJ1-3 | TRBV5-1 | ASSLVGAGNTIY
TRBJ1-1 | TRBV9 | ASSATALGTEAF
TRBJ1-5 | TRBV5-1 | ASSLDGGSNQPQH
TRBJ2-5 | TRBV2 | ASRVSPGLQETQY
TRBJ2-7 | TRBV10-3 | AISESRGPPYEQY
TRBJ1-1 | TRBV5-1 | ASSLEGGSNTEAF
TRBJ1-2 | TRBV7-9 | ASSLGTEYGYT
TRBJ1-6 | TRBV7-2 | ASSRRDRANSPLH
TRBJ2-7 | TRBV7-2 | ASSLGGDSYEQY
TRBJ2-1 | TRBV7-3 | ASSLNRYNEQF
TRBJ1-2 | TRBV14 | ASSPLQGGGYGYT
TRBJ2-7 | TRBV27 | ASSLSTLAYEQY